This T cell receptor (beta chain) was observed in a study of T-cell memory formation after mild COVID-19. V shed 5 bases and J shed 4 bases, with 13 bases lying between them. Germline CDR1 reads SGHAT; CDR2 reads FQNNGV. This CDR3 has 14 residues. This clonotype was detected a few times. TCRdb re-called the 5' RACE reads with MiXCR, one entry per CDR3 protein. The data contain 170,000 or so distinct CDR3 sequences, over 20% of them singletons. The sample comprised PBMCs or a T cell subset sorted from them (not recorded which). The receptor was isolated from an adult woman who had mild COVID-19 (a few samples of this study predate the infection). Cell type and time point are not known. The rearrangement uses TRBV11-2 and TRBJ2-3; D not certain. The CDR3 DNA follows: TGTGCCAGCAGCCCCCCGGGCGAGCCAGATACGCAGTATTTT. Translated: CASSPPGEPDTQYF.